This T cell receptor (beta chain) originates from a study of shared clonotypes between healthy human individuals. Assay used: immunoSEQ multiplex PCR; TCRdb lists only in-frame clones, some missing. This sample yields nearly 600,000 clones, of which 95% to 96% are seen a single time; roughly 0.1% belongs to the top ten. Terminally differentiated effector memory CD45RA+ cells were excluded from the naive CD8 cells, which were CD45RO-negative and positively selected for CCR7. The V gene lost 6 bases and the J gene lost 0 bases, with 18 bases spanning the gap. This CDR3 spans 16 amino acids. From germline, CDR1 is SGHRS and CDR2 YFSETQ.

V is TRBV5-1 and J is TRBJ1-1, with no clear D. The TCR was taken from a woman aged 25 to 39 in good health. Sequences were obtained from naive CD8+ T cells sorted from blood. The CDR3 coding sequence is TGCGCCAGCACCCCGGACGAACCCGACTTGAACACTGAAGCTTTCTTT. It is translated as CASTPDEPDLNTEAFF.